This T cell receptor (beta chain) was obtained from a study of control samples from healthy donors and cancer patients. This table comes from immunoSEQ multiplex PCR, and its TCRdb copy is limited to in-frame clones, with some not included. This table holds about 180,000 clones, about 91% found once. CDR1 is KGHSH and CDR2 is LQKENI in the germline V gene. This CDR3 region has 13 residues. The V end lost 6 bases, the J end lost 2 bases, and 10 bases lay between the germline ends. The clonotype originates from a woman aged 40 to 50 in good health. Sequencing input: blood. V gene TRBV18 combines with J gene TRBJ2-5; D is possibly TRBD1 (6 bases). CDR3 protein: CASSQGQQETQYF. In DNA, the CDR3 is TGTGCCAGCTCCCAGGGGCAACAAGAGACCCAGTACTTC.